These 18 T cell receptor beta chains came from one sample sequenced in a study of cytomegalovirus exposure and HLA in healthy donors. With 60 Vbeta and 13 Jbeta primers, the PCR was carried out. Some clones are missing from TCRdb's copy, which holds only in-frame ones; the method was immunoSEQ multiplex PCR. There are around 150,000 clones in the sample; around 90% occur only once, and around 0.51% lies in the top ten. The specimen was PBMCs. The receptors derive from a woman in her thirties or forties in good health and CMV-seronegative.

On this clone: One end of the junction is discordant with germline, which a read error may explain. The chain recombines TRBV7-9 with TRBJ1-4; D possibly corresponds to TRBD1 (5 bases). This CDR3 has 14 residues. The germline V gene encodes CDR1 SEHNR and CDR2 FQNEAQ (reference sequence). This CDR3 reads CSSSLRGSGEKLFF. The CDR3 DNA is TGTTCCAGCAGCCTTAGGGGAAGTGGTGAAAAACTGTTTTTT.

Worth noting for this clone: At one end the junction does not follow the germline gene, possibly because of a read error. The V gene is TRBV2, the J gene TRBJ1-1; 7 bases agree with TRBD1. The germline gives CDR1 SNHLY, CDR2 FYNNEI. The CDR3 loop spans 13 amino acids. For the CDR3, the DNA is TGTGCCAGCAGTTCACAGGGGCTCACTGGAGCTTTCTTT. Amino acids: CASSSQGLTGAFF. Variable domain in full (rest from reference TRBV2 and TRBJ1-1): EPEVTQTPSHQVTQMGQEVILRCVPISNHLYFYWYRQILGQKVEFLVSFYNNEISEKSEIFDDQFSVERPDGSNFTLKIRSTKLEDSAMYFCASSSQGLTGAFFGQGTRLTVV.

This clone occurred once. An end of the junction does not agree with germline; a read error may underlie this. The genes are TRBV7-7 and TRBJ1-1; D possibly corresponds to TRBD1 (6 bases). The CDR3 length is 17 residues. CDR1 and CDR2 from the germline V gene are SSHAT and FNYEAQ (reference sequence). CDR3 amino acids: CASSLQLPGQRNTEAFF. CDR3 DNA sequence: TGTGCTAGCAGCTTACAATTGCCGGGACAACGGAACACTGAAGCTTTCTTT.

CDR3 protein: CAWSRGEREPQHF. The CDR3 DNA is TGTGCCTGGAGCAGGGGAGAACGTGAGCCCCAGCATTTT. The chain uses TRBV30 and TRBJ1-5; TRBD1 might be the D (6 bases). Looked up from germline, CDR1 is GTSNPN and CDR2 is SVGIG (reference sequence). Trimming stripped 3 bases from V and 8 bases from J, with 14 bases between. The CDR3 has 13 residues.

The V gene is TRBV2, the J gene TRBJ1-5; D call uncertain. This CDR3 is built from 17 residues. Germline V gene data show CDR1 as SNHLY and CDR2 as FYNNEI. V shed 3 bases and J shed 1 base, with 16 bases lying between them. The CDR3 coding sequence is TGTGCCAGCAGTGAGATATCGGGAGGGCACAGCAATCAGCCCCAGCATTTT. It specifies CASSEISGGHSNQPQHF.

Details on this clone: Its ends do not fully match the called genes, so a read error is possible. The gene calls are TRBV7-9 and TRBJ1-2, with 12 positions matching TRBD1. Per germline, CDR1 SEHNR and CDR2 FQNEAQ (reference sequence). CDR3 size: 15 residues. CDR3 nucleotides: TGTTCCAGCAGCTTTGCCGGGACAGGGGGCGATGGCTACACCTTC. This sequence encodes CSSSFAGTGGDGYTF.

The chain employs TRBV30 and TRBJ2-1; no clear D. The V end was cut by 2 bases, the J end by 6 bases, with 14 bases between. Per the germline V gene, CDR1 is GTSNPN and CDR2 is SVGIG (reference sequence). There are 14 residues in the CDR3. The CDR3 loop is CAWSLTRSSNEQFF. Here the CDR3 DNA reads TGTGCCTGGAGTCTAACGCGGAGTAGCAATGAGCAGTTCTTC.

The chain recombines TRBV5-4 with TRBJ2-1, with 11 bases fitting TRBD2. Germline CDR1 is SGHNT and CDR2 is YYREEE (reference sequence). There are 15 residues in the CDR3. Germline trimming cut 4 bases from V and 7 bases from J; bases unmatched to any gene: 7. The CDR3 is CASSPGLAVGNEQFF. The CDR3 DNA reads TGTGCCAGCAGCCCGGGACTAGCGGTTGGGAATGAGCAGTTCTTC.

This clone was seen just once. This CDR3 reads CASSLVLAGYTGELFF. CDR3 sequence (DNA): TGTGCCAGCAGCTTGGTTCTAGCGGGGTATACCGGGGAGCTGTTTTTT. The chain is built from TRBV5-6 and TRBJ2-2, with 9 bases that match TRBD2. CDR1 is SGHDT, CDR2 YYEEEE, per germline. The trim removed 0 bases at V and 5 bases at J, leaving 5 bases unmatched. There are 16 residues in the CDR3.

The CDR3 spells CASSLARGLAGGRANTGELFF. The CDR3 DNA sequence: TGTGCCAGCAGCTTAGCGCGGGGACTAGCGGGAGGGCGCGCGAACACCGGGGAGCTGTTTTTT. The rearrangement joins TRBV7-2 to TRBJ2-2, with 16 bases matching TRBD2. The J segment lost 0 bases and the V segment lost 0 bases, leaving 7 bases of the junction unmatched. This CDR3 spans 21 amino acids. Germline assignment: CDR1 SGHTA and CDR2 FQGNSA.

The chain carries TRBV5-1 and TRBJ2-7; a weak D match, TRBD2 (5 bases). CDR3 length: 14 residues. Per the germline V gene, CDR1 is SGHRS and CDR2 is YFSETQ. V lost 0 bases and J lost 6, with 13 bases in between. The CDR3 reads CASSLVEGASEQYF. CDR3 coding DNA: TGCGCCAGCAGCTTGGTAGAGGGAGCGAGCGAGCAGTACTTC.

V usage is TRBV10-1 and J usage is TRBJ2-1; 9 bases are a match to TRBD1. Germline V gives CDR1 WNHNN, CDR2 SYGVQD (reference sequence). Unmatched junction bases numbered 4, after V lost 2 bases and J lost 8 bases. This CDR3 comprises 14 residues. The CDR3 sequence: CASSEPGQGDEQFF. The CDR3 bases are TGCGCCAGCAGTGAGCCGGGACAGGGCGATGAGCAGTTCTTC.

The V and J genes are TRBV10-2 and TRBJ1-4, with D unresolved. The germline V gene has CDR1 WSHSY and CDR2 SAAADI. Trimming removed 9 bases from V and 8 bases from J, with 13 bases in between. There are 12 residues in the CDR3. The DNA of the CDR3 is TGCGCCAGTTGTCCCCTCGGGGAAAAACTGTTTTTT. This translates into CASCPLGEKLFF.

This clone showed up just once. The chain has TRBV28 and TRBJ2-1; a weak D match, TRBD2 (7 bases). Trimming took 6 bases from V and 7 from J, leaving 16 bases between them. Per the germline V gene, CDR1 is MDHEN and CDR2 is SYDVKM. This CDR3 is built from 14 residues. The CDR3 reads CASSLGGAWNEQFF. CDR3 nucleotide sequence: TGTGCCAGCAGCCTTGGGGGGGCTTGGAATGAGCAGTTCTTC. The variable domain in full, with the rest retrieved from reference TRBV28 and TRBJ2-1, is DVKVTQSSRYLVKRTGEKVFLECVQDMDHENMFWYRQDPGLGLRLIYFSYDVKMKEKGDIPEGYSVSREKKERFSLILESASTNQTSMYLCASSLGGAWNEQFFGPGTRLTVL.

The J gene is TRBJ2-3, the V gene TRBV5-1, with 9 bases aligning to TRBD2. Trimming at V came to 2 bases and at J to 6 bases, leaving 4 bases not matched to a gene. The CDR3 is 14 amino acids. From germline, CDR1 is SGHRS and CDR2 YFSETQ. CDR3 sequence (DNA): TGCGCCAGCAGCTTTAGCGGGAGTGAGGATACGCAGTATTTT. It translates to CASSFSGSEDTQYF.

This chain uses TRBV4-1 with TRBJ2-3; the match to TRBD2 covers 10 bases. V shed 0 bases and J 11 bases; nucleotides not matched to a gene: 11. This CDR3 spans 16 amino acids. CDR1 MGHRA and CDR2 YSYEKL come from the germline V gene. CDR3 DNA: TGCGCCAGCAGCCAAGAATTGTCTAGCGGGAGCAGCAAGCAGTATTTT. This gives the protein CASSQELSSGSSKQYF.

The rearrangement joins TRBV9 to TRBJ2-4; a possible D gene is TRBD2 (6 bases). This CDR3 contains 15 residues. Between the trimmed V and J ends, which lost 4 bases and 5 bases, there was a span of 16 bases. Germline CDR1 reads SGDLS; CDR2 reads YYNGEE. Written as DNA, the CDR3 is TGTGCCAGCAGCCCGCCCGGGGGATGGGAAAACATTCAGTACTTC. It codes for CASSPPGGWENIQYF.

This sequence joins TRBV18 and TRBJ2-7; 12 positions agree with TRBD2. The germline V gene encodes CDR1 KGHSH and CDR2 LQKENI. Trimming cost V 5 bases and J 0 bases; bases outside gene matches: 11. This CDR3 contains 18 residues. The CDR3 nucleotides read TGTGCCAGCTCAGCGACGATACTAGCGGGAGGTCGCTCCTACGAGCAGTACTTC. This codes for CASSATILAGGRSYEQYF.